A selection of T cell receptor beta chains follows, all from one sample in a study of T cell responses to AZD1222 COVID-19 vaccine. Measured with immunoSEQ multiplex PCR; TCRdb has only the in-frame clones, and not every one. The sample holds about 190,000 clones, about 92% seen once. The sequencing here drew on peripheral blood, taken on day 0 of AZD1222 vaccination. Every receptor here comes from an adult in good health. CDR3s include the opening cysteine and the closing phenylalanine or tryptophan. A D gene is named only where the DNA matches it firmly. Clone size, where shown, is once, few, many, or a class for clones that have expanded.

DNA: TGCGCCAGCAGCCAAGATCAGGGGACCCTCAATCAGCCCCAGCATTTT
CDR3: CASSQDQGTLNQPQHF
J: TRBJ1-5
D: -
size: once
V: TRBV4-1

DNA: TGTGCCAGCAGCCAAAACCCGGGGCTACAGGGGGCGCCTTCACCCCTCCACTTT
CDR3: CASSQNPGLQGAPSPLHF
J: TRBJ1-6
D: TRBD1
size: -
V: TRBV14

DNA: TGTGCCAGCAGCTTTAGTCCCCATGAGCAGTTCTTC
CDR3: CASSFSPHEQFF
J: TRBJ2-1
D: -
size: -
V: TRBV7-2

DNA: TGTGCCAGCAGCTCAAAAACAGGGGGCAATCAGCCCCAGCATTTT
CDR3: CASSSKTGGNQPQHF
J: TRBJ1-5
D: TRBD1
size: -
V: TRBV7-2

DNA: TGTGCCAGTAGTGTCCAGGGTACCTCCTACGAGCAGTACTTC
CDR3: CASSVQGTSYEQYF
J: TRBJ2-7
D: -
size: -
V: TRBV19

DNA: TGCGCCAGCAGCTCGACAGGGTTCGGCACTGAAGCTTTCTTT
CDR3: CASSSTGFGTEAFF
J: TRBJ1-1
D: TRBD1
size: once
V: TRBV5-1

DNA: TGTGCCAGCAGCGTAGTGGACGCCGGAAACACCATATATTTT
CDR3: CASSVVDAGNTIYF
J: TRBJ1-3
D: -
size: -
V: TRBV9

DNA: TGCGCCAGCAGCTTGGACAGGGGGGCGGCACCCCTCCACTTT
CDR3: CASSLDRGAAPLHF
J: TRBJ1-6
D: TRBD1
size: -
V: TRBV5-1

DNA: TGTGCCAGCAGCCAAGACGCCACAGGGGCAGGAGAAAAACTGTTTTTT
CDR3: CASSQDATGAGEKLFF
J: TRBJ1-4
D: TRBD1
size: -
V: TRBV3-1/TRBV3-2

DNA: TGTGCCAGCAGCGTTAGAACAGGGAATTCACCCCTCCACTTT
CDR3: CASSVRTGNSPLHF
J: TRBJ1-6
D: -
size: -
V: TRBV2

DNA: TGTGCCAGCAGCCTCCGGTCCCTTTCCTATGGCTACACCTTC
CDR3: CASSLRSLSYGYTF
J: TRBJ1-2
D: -
size: -
V: TRBV3-1/TRBV3-2

DNA: TGTGCCAGTATAGGACGAAAGAACACTGAAGCTTTCTTT
CDR3: CASIGRKNTEAFF
J: TRBJ1-1
D: -
size: -
V: TRBV19

DNA: TGCGCCAGCAGCTTTTCAGGGGGGGCGCGCACCGGGGAGCTGTTTTTT
CDR3: CASSFSGGARTGELFF
J: TRBJ2-2
D: -
size: -
V: TRBV5-1

DNA: TGTGCCAGCAGCTTACGAGGCGCTGGAAACACCATATATTTT
CDR3: CASSLRGAGNTIYF
J: TRBJ1-3
D: -
size: -
V: TRBV7-9

DNA: TGTGCCAGCATTGGGGAGCCGAACACTGAAGCTTTCTTT
CDR3: CASIGEPNTEAFF
J: TRBJ1-1
D: -
size: once
V: TRBV27

DNA: TGTGCCAGCAGCCCCTCCAATATTAACTATGGCTACACCTTC
CDR3: CASSPSNINYGYTF
J: TRBJ1-2
D: -
size: -
V: TRBV3-1/TRBV3-2

DNA: TGTGCCAGCAGTGGGGTTTTGGGGAGCTCTGGAAACACCATATATTTT
CDR3: CASSGVLGSSGNTIYF
J: TRBJ1-3
D: -
size: few
V: TRBV28

DNA: TGTGCCAGCAGTTCCCCGGGGGTATCCTATAATTCACCCCTCCACTTT
CDR3: CASSSPGVSYNSPLHF
J: TRBJ1-6
D: -
size: once
V: TRBV27

DNA: TGCGCCAGCAGTGACTCGGGACAGGGGATAGCTTTCTTT
CDR3: CASSDSGQGIAFF
J: TRBJ1-1
D: TRBD1
size: -
V: TRBV10-1

DNA: TGTGCCAGCAGCCCTCGGGTGAACACTGAAGCTTTCTTT
CDR3: CASSPRVNTEAFF
J: TRBJ1-1
D: -
size: -
V: TRBV9

DNA: TGCAGTGGGCAGGGCACATACGAGCAGTACTTC
CDR3: CSGQGTYEQYF
J: TRBJ2-7
D: -
size: -
V: TRBV20-1

DNA: TGTGCCAGTAGTATGGGACAGGGGGGGGGAGATACGCAGTATTTT
CDR3: CASSMGQGGGDTQYF
J: TRBJ2-3
D: TRBD1
size: -
V: TRBV19

DNA: TGTGCCAGCAGCTTGTACGGGAGGGGGTCGGAGACCCAGTACTTC
CDR3: CASSLYGRGSETQYF
J: TRBJ2-5
D: TRBD2
size: once
V: TRBV5-4

DNA: TGTGCCACCAGCAGACCCTCGGACCTAACAGATACGCAGTATTTT
CDR3: CATSRPSDLTDTQYF
J: TRBJ2-3
D: -
size: -
V: TRBV15

DNA: TGTGCCAGCTCACCAGGGGCGCCCCAAGAGACCCAGTACTTC
CDR3: CASSPGAPQETQYF
J: TRBJ2-5
D: -
size: -
V: TRBV18

DNA: TGCGCCAGCAGTGGGACCGGGACAGACACTGAAGCTTTCTTT
CDR3: CASSGTGTDTEAFF
J: TRBJ1-1
D: TRBD1
size: -
V: TRBV10-2

DNA: TGCGCCAGCAGCTTGAAACTAGCGGGGCGAATATCGAACACCGGGGAGCTGTTTTTT
CDR3: CASSLKLAGRISNTGELFF
J: TRBJ2-2
D: TRBD2
size: -
V: TRBV5-1

DNA: TGTGCCAGTAGTAACTCACCCTCCTCGCTCTATGGCTACACCTTC
CDR3: CASSNSPSSLYGYTF
J: TRBJ1-2
D: -
size: -
V: TRBV19